Sequencing of this TCR beta chain was carried out in a study of blood T cell repertoires in COVID-19. Study information: Spain, Italy and the United States supplied samples that represented acute and convalescent COVID-19. In each case, the material was cDNA or gDNA derived from T cells, B-cell-depleted T cells, or PBMCs.

Seattle's enrolled individuals joined amid active infection and were then monitored longitudinally. This clone was detected only a few times. As originally analysed: Amplified reference gene primers provided the basis for estimating nucleated cell counts. Sequencing was performed with immunoSEQ multiplex PCR; in TCRdb, only in-frame clones are kept and a portion is missing. D and trimming were read from the DNA, whereas the V and J calls and clone size are those reported in that table. The data show about 170,000 clones, with 85% to 90% seen just once and around 2.5% held by the top ten. The CDR3 contains 13 residues. Germline loops: CDR1 LGHNA, CDR2 YSLEER. V lost 0 bases, J lost 16 bases, and 16 bases lay in between.

Sequencing input: peripheral blood. This TCR was sampled from an elderly woman with COVID-19, enrolled during active disease. This rearrangement joins TRBV4-3 to TRBJ2-1; no clear D gene. The CDR3 is CASSQDQRANRFF. CDR3 coding DNA: TGCGCCAGCAGCCAAGATCAGAGAGCGAACCGATTCTTC.